The clone carrying this T cell receptor beta chain was observed a single time. The data originate from a study of T cells after posttransplantation cyclophosphamide. Libraries were prepared by immunoSEQ multiplex PCR; TCRdb keeps only in-frame clonotypes and omits some of them. Of fewer than 40,000 clones in the sample, 70% to 90% were seen once. Germline V gene lookup returns CDR1 SGHAT and CDR2 FQNNGV. V lost 3 bases, J lost 5 bases, and 2 bases stayed unmatched. The CDR3 length is 14 residues. Material: PBMCs. The chain employs TRBV11-2 and TRBJ2-1, with TRBD2 matching 9 bases. This clonotype originated in a woman aged 40 to 50 with a blood cancer, CMV-positive, and with a related stem cell donor. The CDR3 protein is CASSLAGGDNEQFF. CDR3 bases: TGTGCCAGCAGCTTGGCGGGGGGGGACAATGAGCAGTTCTTC. The full variable domain, its missing parts supplied by reference TRBV11-2 and TRBJ2-1, is EAGVAQSPRYKIIEKRQSVAFWCNPISGHATLYWYQQILGQGPKLLIQFQNNGVVDDSQLPKDRFSAERLKGVDSTLKIQPAKLEDSAVYLCASSLAGGDNEQFFGPGTRLTVL.